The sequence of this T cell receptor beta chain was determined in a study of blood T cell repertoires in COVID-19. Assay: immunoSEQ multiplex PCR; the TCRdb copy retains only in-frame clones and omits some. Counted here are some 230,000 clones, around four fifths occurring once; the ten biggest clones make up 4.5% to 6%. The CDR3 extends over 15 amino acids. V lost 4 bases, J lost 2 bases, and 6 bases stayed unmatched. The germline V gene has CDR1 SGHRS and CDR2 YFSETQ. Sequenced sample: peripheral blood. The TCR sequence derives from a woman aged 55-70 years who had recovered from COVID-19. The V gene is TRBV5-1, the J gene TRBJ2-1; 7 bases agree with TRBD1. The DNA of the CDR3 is TGCGCCAGCAGCCCAAGACAGGGAACCTACAATGAGCAGTTCTTC. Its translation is CASSPRQGTYNEQFF.